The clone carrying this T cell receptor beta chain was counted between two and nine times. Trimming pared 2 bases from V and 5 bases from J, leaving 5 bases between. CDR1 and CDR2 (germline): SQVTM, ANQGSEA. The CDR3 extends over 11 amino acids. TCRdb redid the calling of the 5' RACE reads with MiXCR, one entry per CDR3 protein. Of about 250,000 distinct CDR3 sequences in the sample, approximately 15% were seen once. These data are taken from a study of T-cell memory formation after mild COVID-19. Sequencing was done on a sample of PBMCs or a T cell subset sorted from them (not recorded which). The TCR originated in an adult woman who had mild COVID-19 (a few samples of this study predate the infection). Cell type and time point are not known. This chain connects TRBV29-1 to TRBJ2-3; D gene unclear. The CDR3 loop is CSVEYRDTQYF. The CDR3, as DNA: TGCAGCGTTGAATACCGAGATACGCAGTATTTT.